This is a list of T cell receptor beta chains from one sample in a study of blood T cell repertoires in COVID-19. Assay: immunoSEQ multiplex PCR; the TCRdb copy retains only in-frame clones and omits some. The data contain about 260,000 clones, about 87% of them singletons. Sequenced: peripheral blood. The receptors originated from a man aged 55 to 70 who had recovered from COVID-19. The CDR3 runs from the conserved cysteine through the conserved F or W. A D gene is named only where the DNA matches it firmly. Not every row has a clone size; where given, it reads once, few, many or a size class.

clone_size | cdr3_length | d_call | j_call | v_call | cdr3_aa | cdr3_nt
NA | 16 | TRBD2 | TRBJ2-5 | TRBV5-6 | CASRQERGGVWETQYF | TGTGCCAGCAGACAAGAGCGGGGTGGGGTATGGGAGACCCAGTACTTC
once | 17 | TRBD1 | TRBJ1-5 | TRBV6-1 | CASSASAGTGVDQPQHF | TGTGCCAGCAGTGCCTCTGCCGGGACAGGGGTAGATCAGCCCCAGCATTTT
NA | 15 | TRBD1 | TRBJ2-5 | TRBV19 | CASSAPGQVQETQYF | TGTGCCAGTAGTGCCCCGGGACAGGTCCAAGAGACCCAGTACTTC
NA | 12 | NA | TRBJ2-7 | TRBV5-4 | CASSLDIYEQYF | TGTGCCAGCAGCTTGGATATCTACGAGCAGTACTTC
NA | 13 | TRBD1 | TRBJ2-5 | TRBV5-4 | CASRYGQGETQYF | TGTGCCAGCAGATACGGACAGGGGGAGACCCAGTACTTC
NA | 12 | NA | TRBJ2-3 | TRBV18 | CASSGDSDTQYF | TGTGCCAGCTCAGGGGACTCAGATACGCAGTATTTT
NA | 14 | NA | TRBJ2-7 | TRBV10-1 | CASSDWRGIDEQYF | TGCGCCAGCAGTGACTGGCGGGGAATCGACGAGCAGTACTTC
NA | 20 | TRBD1 | TRBJ1-3 | TRBV5-1 | CASSLNPISMTGTSGNTIYF | TGCGCCAGCAGCTTGAACCCCATTTCCATGACAGGGACCTCTGGAAACACCATATATTTT
NA | 14 | TRBD2 | TRBJ2-7 | TRBV27 | CASSLWGGSYEQYF | TGTGCCAGCAGTTTATGGGGGGGCTCCTACGAGCAGTACTTC
once | 16 | TRBD1 | TRBJ1-5 | TRBV2 | CASRGTGGRGNQPQHF | TGTGCCAGCAGAGGAACAGGGGGCAGGGGCAATCAGCCCCAGCATTTT
NA | 16 | NA | TRBJ2-1 | TRBV5-4 | CASSLGRRRSDYEQFF | TGTGCCAGCAGCTTGGGAAGGCGCCGGAGTGACTATGAGCAGTTCTTC
NA | 17 | TRBD1 | TRBJ1-5 | TRBV19 | CASSRGTGTASNQPQHF | TGTGCCAGTAGTAGGGGGACAGGGACGGCTAGCAATCAGCCCCAGCATTTT
NA | 13 | TRBD2 | TRBJ2-5 | TRBV7-9 | CASSLAGGETQYF | TGTGCCAGCAGCTTGGCGGGAGGGGAGACCCAGTACTTC
NA | 13 | NA | TRBJ2-2 | TRBV29-1 | CSVGGTNTGELFF | TGCAGCGTTGGAGGGACGAACACCGGGGAGCTGTTTTTT
NA | 15 | TRBD1 | TRBJ2-7 | TRBV13 | CASSLRRQGANEQYF | TGTGCCAGCAGCTTACGACGACAGGGGGCTAACGAGCAGTACTTC
NA | 15 | TRBD1 | TRBJ2-3 | TRBV15 | CATSREDRNFDTQYF | TGTGCCACCAGCAGAGAGGACAGGAATTTTGATACGCAGTATTTT
NA | 11 | TRBD1 | TRBJ2-7 | TRBV7-3 | CASSYRGEQYF | TGTGCCAGCAGCTACAGGGGCGAGCAGTACTTC
once | 11 | NA | TRBJ1-1 | TRBV14 | CASSGGIEAFF | TGTGCCAGCAGTGGCGGGATTGAAGCTTTCTTT
NA | 18 | TRBD1 | TRBJ2-3 | TRBV3-1/TRBV3-2 | CASSQSLHRQGARDTQYF | TGTGCCAGCAGCCAATCCCTTCACCGACAGGGGGCAAGAGATACGCAGTATTTT
NA | 16 | NA | TRBJ2-1 | TRBV11-2 | CASSSGATTVFNEQFF | TGTGCCAGCAGCTCTGGGGCCACTACGGTGTTCAATGAGCAGTTCTTC
NA | 17 | TRBD1 | TRBJ2-6 | TRBV9 | CASSAASRAGTGNVLTF | TGTGCCAGCAGCGCCGCTTCACGGGCCGGGACAGGGAACGTCCTGACTTTC
NA | 15 | NA | TRBJ2-3 | TRBV6-6 | CASRDSASSTDTQYF | TGTGCCAGCAGGGACAGCGCATCTAGCACAGATACGCAGTATTTT
NA | 18 | TRBD2 | TRBJ2-1 | TRBV3-1/TRBV3-2 | CASSQDLAGDFSYNEQFF | TGTGCCAGCAGCCAAGATCTAGCGGGGGACTTCTCCTACAATGAGCAGTTCTTC
NA | 13 | NA | TRBJ1-3 | TRBV5-1 | CASSIQGQNTIYF | TGCGCCAGCAGCATCCAGGGTCAAAACACCATATATTTT
NA | 19 | TRBD2 | TRBJ2-5 | TRBV7-6 | CASSRTSGGSYSAVETQYF | TGTGCCAGCAGCCGGACTAGCGGGGGGTCTTACTCCGCGGTAGAGACCCAGTACTTC
NA | 16 | NA | TRBJ1-6 | TRBV6-1 | CASSEDSSSYNSPLHF | TGTGCCAGCAGTGAGGACAGTAGCTCCTATAATTCACCCCTCCACTTT
NA | 15 | NA | TRBJ2-7 | TRBV6-2/TRBV6-3 | CASSYPGSGKYEQYF | TGTGCCAGCAGTTACCCTGGATCAGGGAAATACGAGCAGTACTTC
NA | 15 | TRBD1 | TRBJ1-1 | TRBV7-3 | CASSRGGTGNTEAFF | TGTGCCAGCAGTCGAGGTGGGACAGGGAACACTGAAGCTTTCTTT
once | 16 | TRBD2 | TRBJ2-3 | TRBV20-1 | CSASAWGGENTDTQYF | TGCAGTGCTAGTGCGTGGGGAGGGGAAAACACAGATACGCAGTATTTT
once | 15 | TRBD1 | TRBJ2-5 | TRBV15 | CATSRPRGQGETQYF | TGTGCCACCAGCAGACCGCGAGGACAGGGAGAGACCCAGTACTTC
NA | 13 | TRBD1 | TRBJ1-2 | TRBV30 | CASTFNRGWGYTF | TGTGCTTCCACCTTTAACAGGGGCTGGGGCTACACCTTC
NA | 16 | TRBD1 | TRBJ1-2 | TRBV5-1 | CASSDGGTGGRGGYTF | TGCGCCAGCAGCGACGGAGGGACAGGGGGGAGGGGTGGCTACACCTTC
NA | 15 | NA | TRBJ1-1 | TRBV5-4 | CASSGGRAVNTEAFF | TGTGCCAGCAGTGGGGGGAGGGCCGTGAACACTGAAGCTTTCTTT
NA | 15 | NA | TRBJ1-2 | TRBV30 | CAWSVLGTPNYGYTF | TGTGCCTGGAGTGTCCTCGGGACACCGAACTATGGCTACACCTTC
NA | 14 | TRBD1 | TRBJ2-7 | TRBV11-3 | CASSAGTGGSEQYF | TGTGCCAGCAGCGCCGGGACAGGGGGCTCCGAGCAGTACTTC
NA | 15 | TRBD1 | TRBJ2-7 | TRBV15 | CATSRVGTGGYEQYF | TGTGCCACCAGCAGAGTCGGGACAGGGGGCTACGAGCAGTACTTC
NA | 13 | NA | TRBJ2-1 | TRBV27 | CASSAGPYNEQFF | TGTGCCAGCAGCGCAGGGCCCTACAATGAGCAGTTCTTC
NA | 14 | TRBD2 | TRBJ2-1 | TRBV7-3 | CASSSTSGVDEQFF | TGTGCCAGCAGCTCTACTAGCGGGGTCGATGAGCAGTTCTTC
once | 14 | NA | TRBJ2-3 | TRBV18 | CASSPETVPDTQYF | TGTGCCAGCTCACCGGAGACAGTCCCAGATACGCAGTATTTT
NA | 15 | TRBD2 | TRBJ2-5 | TRBV9 | CASSVVASGVETQYF | TGTGCCAGCAGCGTAGTGGCTAGCGGGGTCGAGACCCAGTACTTC
NA | 16 | NA | TRBJ1-6 | TRBV5-6 | CASSPPGGIYNSPLHF | TGTGCCAGCAGCCCCCCTGGGGGCATCTATAATTCACCCCTCCACTTT
once | 14 | NA | TRBJ1-1 | TRBV9 | CASSPLGGGTEAFF | TGTGCCAGCAGCCCCCTGGGGGGAGGCACTGAAGCTTTCTTT
NA | 14 | NA | TRBJ2-5 | TRBV7-9 | CASSLWEYQETQYF | TGTGCCAGCAGCTTGTGGGAGTACCAAGAGACCCAGTACTTC
few | 13 | NA | TRBJ2-3 | TRBV7-2 | CASSIPGADTQYF | TGTGCCAGCAGCATACCGGGAGCGGATACGCAGTATTTT
NA | 14 | TRBD1 | TRBJ2-7 | TRBV14 | CASSLGQANYEQYF | TGTGCCAGCAGCCTCGGACAGGCGAACTACGAGCAGTACTTC
NA | 12 | NA | TRBJ2-7 | TRBV5-4 | CASSLKLGEQYF | TGTGCCAGCAGCTTGAAACTTGGCGAGCAGTACTTC
NA | 16 | NA | TRBJ1-4 | TRBV28 | CASSLRPDIANEKLFF | TGTGCCAGCAGCCTTCGACCCGACATAGCTAATGAAAAACTGTTTTTT
NA | 14 | NA | TRBJ1-2 | TRBV6-1 | CASSEARRNYGYTF | TGTGCCAGCAGTGAAGCCAGGAGGAACTATGGCTACACCTTC
NA | 11 | NA | TRBJ2-1 | TRBV12-3/TRBV12-4 | CASSALEGQFF | TGTGCCAGCAGTGCACTAGAGGGGCAGTTCTTC
NA | 13 | NA | TRBJ2-5 | TRBV7-8 | CASSFTGLETQYF | TGTGCCAGCAGCTTTACAGGGTTAGAGACCCAGTACTTC
few | 13 | NA | TRBJ1-4 | TRBV2 | CASSGRGGEKLFF | TGTGCCAGCAGTGGGAGGGGGGGTGAAAAACTGTTTTTT